Following are 14 T cell receptor beta chains from one sample sequenced in a study of spatial heterogeneity in lung cancer. Study outcomes and limitations: The study found that expanded intratumoral alpha and beta TCR counts tracked tumor mutation counts.

The time point denotes: sample taken at primary tumor resection. TCRdb called the 5' RACE reads again in MiXCR, with one record for every CDR3 protein. Counted here are about 18,000 distinct CDR3 sequences, around 6.9% occurring once; the ten biggest clones make up approximately 3.7%. No antigen has been assigned to these receptors. Specimen: lung tumor tissue, collected at surgery. The receptors shown here come from a female donor with early-stage non-small cell lung cancer.

The table lists this clonotype with many counts. The chain is built from TRBV28 and TRBJ1-3; no clear D. CDR1 is MDHEN, CDR2 SYDVKM, per germline. The CDR3 sequence is 12 residues long. Trimming shortened V by 6 bases and J by 6 bases, and 9 bases separated the two germline ends. The DNA of the CDR3 is TGTGCCAGCAGCGGATATTTAAACACCATATATTTT. Its protein is CASSGYLNTIYF. The full variable domain, completed using reference TRBV28 and TRBJ1-3, is DVKVTQSSRYLVKRTGEKVFLECVQDMDHENMFWYRQDPGLGLRLIYFSYDVKMKEKGDIPEGYSVSREKKERFSLILESASTNQTSMYLCASSGYLNTIYFGEGSWLTVV.

In its sample, this clonotype is medium-sized. V gene TRBV2 combines with J gene TRBJ2-7, with D uncertain. The V gene lost 8 bases and the J gene lost 2 bases, with 10 bases spanning the gap. Germline assignment: CDR1 SNHLY and CDR2 FYNNEI. This CDR3 is 12 amino acids long. CDR3 bases: TGTGCCAGCCAAATTATAGCCTACGAGCAGTACTTC. As protein: CASQIIAYEQYF.

In this sample, this clonotype is medium-sized. The chain combines TRBV28 with TRBJ2-7, with 7 bases aligning to TRBD2. The CDR3 has 14 amino acids. From germline, CDR1 is MDHEN and CDR2 SYDVKM. The junction had 7 bases not matched to a gene; V was cut back by 4 bases and J by 4 bases. In DNA, the CDR3 is TGTGCCAGCAGTTCCCCGGCGGGAGCATACGAGCAGTACTTC. Translation gives CASSSPAGAYEQYF.

This clonotype was seen repeatedly, ten times or more. This chain uses TRBV5-1 with TRBJ2-2, with D perhaps matching TRBD2 (5 bases). Trimming took 3 bases from V and 4 from J, leaving 13 bases between them. The CDR3 consists of 15 residues. Per germline, CDR1 SGHRS and CDR2 YFSETQ. The CDR3 bases are TGCGCCAGCAGCTCCCTAGCTGGTCGCACCGGGGAGCTGTTTTTT. Translated: CASSSLAGRTGELFF.

This clonotype was recorded at least ten times. The junction does not match germline at one end; this may be a read error. The chain recombines TRBV20-1 with TRBJ1-2, with 8 bases aligning to TRBD1. The CDR3 is made up of 12 amino acids. Germline-derived CDR1 and CDR2 are DFQATT and SNEGSKA (reference sequence). As DNA, the CDR3 is TGCAGTGCTACCGAACGCGGACAGGGAATGGCCTTC. Translation gives CSATERGQGMAF.

The chain is built from TRBV20-1 and TRBJ2-1; the D gene is possibly TRBD1 (6 bases). The CDR3 consists of 15 residues. CDR1 and CDR2 (germline): DFQATT, SNEGSKA (reference sequence). V was pared by 2 bases and J by 1 base, with 12 bases between. In DNA form, the CDR3 reads TGCAGTGCTAGAATAGTAGGACAGTCCTACAATGAGCAGTTCTTC. It translates to CSARIVGQSYNEQFF.

This clonotype was recorded many times. The chain links TRBV7-7 to TRBJ2-3, with no clear D. Germline CDR1 SSHAT, CDR2 FNYEAQ (reference sequence). V shed 8 bases and J shed 1 base, with 13 bases lying between them. CDR3 length: 14 amino acids. The CDR3 DNA sequence: TGTGCCAGCGGGCTCCTCTGTGGCACAGATACGCAGTATTTT. It codes for CASGLLCGTDTQYF.

In its sample, this clonotype is medium-sized. The chain is built from TRBV6-2 or TRBV6-3 and TRBJ2-1; D remains unclear. Trimming removed 5 bases from V and 7 bases from J, with 6 bases in between. CDR3 length: 11 residues. Germline V gene data show CDR1 as MNHEY and CDR2 as SVGEGT. CDR3 in amino acids: CASSPLNEQFF. DNA for the CDR3: TGTGCCAGCAGTCCCCTGAATGAGCAGTTCTTC.

This clonotype was observed at least ten times. The chain carries TRBV29-1 and TRBJ1-2; 8 bases align to TRBD1. V lost 7 bases to trimming and J lost 8 bases; unmatched junction nucleotides: 6. There are 11 residues in the CDR3. From germline, CDR1 is SQVTM and CDR2 ANQGSEA. CDR3: CSGWTGLGYTF. The CDR3 bases are TGCAGCGGATGGACAGGGCTAGGCTACACCTTC.

This clonotype turned up a few times. The gene calls are TRBV21-1 and TRBJ2-3; the table gives TRBD2 as D, unverified against the DNA. TRBV21-1 is described as a pseudogene. This CDR3 comprises 12 residues. The CDR3, as DNA: TGTGCCAGCACCGAGTCAGGAGGGACGCAGTATTTT. It yields the protein CASTESGGTQYF.

There are many counts of this clonotype. The chain combines TRBV3-1 with TRBJ1-2; D unresolved. Germline V gene sequence: CDR1 LGHDT, CDR2 YNNKEL (reference sequence). V lost 3 bases to trimming and J lost 6 bases, with 11 bases between them. The CDR3 spans 13 residues. In nucleotides, the CDR3 is TGTGCCAGCAGCCATAGAAGGGAGGATGGCTACACCTTC. Its protein product is CASSHRREDGYTF.

This clonotype was recorded many times. The CDR3: CASSKLRDNEQFF. CDR3 sequence (DNA): TGTGCCAGCAGCAAACTACGGGACAATGAGCAGTTCTTC. The chain combines TRBV9 with TRBJ2-1; D uncertain. CDR3 length: 13 amino acids. Between the trimmed V and J ends, which lost 4 bases and 5 bases, there was a span of 10 bases. The germline CDR1 and CDR2 sequences are SGDLS and YYNGEE.

This clonotype showed up many times. This chain connects TRBV6-6 to TRBJ1-1, with D uncertain. Germline V gene lookup returns CDR1 MNHNY and CDR2 SVGAGI (reference sequence). The CDR3 consists of 12 residues. Trimming pared 2 bases from V and 3 bases from J, leaving 4 bases between. The CDR3 region has the DNA TGTGCCAGCAGTTACGACTACACTGAAGCTTTCTTT. Translating it yields CASSYDYTEAFF.

This chain joins TRBV12-3 or TRBV12-4 and TRBJ2-3; possible D gene TRBD2, 6 bases. The CDR3 covers 15 residues. Trimming stripped 3 bases from V and 2 bases from J, with 12 bases between. The CDR3 spells CASSFVRENTDTQYF. DNA of the CDR3: TGTGCCAGCAGTTTCGTTCGGGAGAACACAGATACGCAGTATTTT.